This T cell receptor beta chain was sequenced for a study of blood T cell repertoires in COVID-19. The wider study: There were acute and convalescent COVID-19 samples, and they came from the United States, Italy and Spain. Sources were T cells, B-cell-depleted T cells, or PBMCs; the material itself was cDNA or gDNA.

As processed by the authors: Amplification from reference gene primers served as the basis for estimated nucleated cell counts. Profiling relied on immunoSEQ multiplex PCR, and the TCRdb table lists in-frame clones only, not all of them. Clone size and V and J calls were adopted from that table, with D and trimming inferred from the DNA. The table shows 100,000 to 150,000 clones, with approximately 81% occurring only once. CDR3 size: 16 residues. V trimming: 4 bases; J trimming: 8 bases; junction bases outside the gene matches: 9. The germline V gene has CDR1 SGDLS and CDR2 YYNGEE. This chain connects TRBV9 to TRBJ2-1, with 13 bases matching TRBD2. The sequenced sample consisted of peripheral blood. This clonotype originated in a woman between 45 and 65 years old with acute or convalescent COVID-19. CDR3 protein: CASSPRTSGRVHEQFF. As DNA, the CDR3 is TGTGCCAGCAGCCCCCGGACTAGCGGGAGAGTCCATGAGCAGTTCTTC. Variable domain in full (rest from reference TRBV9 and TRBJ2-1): DSGVTQTPKHLITATGQRVTLRCSPRSGDLSVYWYQQSLDQGLQFLIQYYNGEERAKGNILERFSAQQFPDLHSELNLSSLELGDSALYFCASSPRTSGRVHEQFFGPGTRLTVL.